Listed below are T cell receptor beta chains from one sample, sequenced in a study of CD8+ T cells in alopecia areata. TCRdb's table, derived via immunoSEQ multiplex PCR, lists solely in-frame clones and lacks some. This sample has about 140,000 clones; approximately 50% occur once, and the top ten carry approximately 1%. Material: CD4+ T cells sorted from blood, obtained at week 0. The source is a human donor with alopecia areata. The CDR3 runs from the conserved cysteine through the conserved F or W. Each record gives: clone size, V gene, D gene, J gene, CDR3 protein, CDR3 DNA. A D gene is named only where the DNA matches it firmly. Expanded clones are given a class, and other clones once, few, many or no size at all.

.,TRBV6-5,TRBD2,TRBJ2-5,CATKGLAKRETQYF,TGTGCCACGAAAGGACTAGCGAAGAGAGAGACCCAGTACTTC
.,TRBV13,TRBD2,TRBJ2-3,CASSQLYGSGRVHPDTQYF,TGTGCCAGCAGCCAATTATATGGTAGCGGGAGAGTTCATCCAGATACGCAGTATTTT
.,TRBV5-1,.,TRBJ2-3,CASSSLGTDTQYF,TGCGCCAGCAGCTCCCTCGGAACAGATACGCAGTATTTT
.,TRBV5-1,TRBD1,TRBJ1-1,CASSLDRGNTEAFF,TGCGCCAGCAGCCTCGACAGGGGGAACACTGAAGCTTTCTTT
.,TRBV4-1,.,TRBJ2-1,CASSQVLPIPYNEQFF,TGCGCCAGCAGCCAAGTACTACCGATACCGTACAATGAGCAGTTCTTC
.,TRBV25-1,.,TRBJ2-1,CASSELVYNEQFF,TGTGCCAGCAGTGAACTAGTCTACAATGAGCAGTTCTTC
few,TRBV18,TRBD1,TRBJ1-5,CASSPGQGIMQPQHF,TGTGCCAGCTCACCAGGACAGGGGATCATGCAGCCCCAGCATTTT
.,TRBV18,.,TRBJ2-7,CASSPLDSVGHEQYF,TGTGCCAGCTCACCCCTCGACTCGGTGGGCCACGAGCAGTACTTC
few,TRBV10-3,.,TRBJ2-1,CAICRTGRDEQFF,TGTGCCATCTGTAGGACCGGACGCGATGAGCAGTTCTTC
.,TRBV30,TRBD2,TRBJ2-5,CAWRIAGGETQYF,TGTGCCTGGAGGATAGCGGGCGGGGAGACCCAGTACTTC
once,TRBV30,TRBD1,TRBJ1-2,CAWSVTGGIYGYTF,TGTGCCTGGAGTGTAACAGGGGGCATCTATGGCTACACCTTC
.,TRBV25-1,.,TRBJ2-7,CASGYYEQYF,TGTGCCAGCGGTTACTACGAGCAGTACTTC
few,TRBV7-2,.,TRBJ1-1,CASSPGRHTEAFF,TGTGCCAGCAGCCCTGGACGGCACACTGAAGCTTTCTTT
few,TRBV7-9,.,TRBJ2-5,CASSPFRETQYF,TGTGCCAGCAGCCCCTTCCGCGAGACCCAGTACTTC
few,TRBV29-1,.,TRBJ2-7,CSVQGATYEQYF,TGCAGCGTCCAGGGTGCTACCTACGAGCAGTACTTC